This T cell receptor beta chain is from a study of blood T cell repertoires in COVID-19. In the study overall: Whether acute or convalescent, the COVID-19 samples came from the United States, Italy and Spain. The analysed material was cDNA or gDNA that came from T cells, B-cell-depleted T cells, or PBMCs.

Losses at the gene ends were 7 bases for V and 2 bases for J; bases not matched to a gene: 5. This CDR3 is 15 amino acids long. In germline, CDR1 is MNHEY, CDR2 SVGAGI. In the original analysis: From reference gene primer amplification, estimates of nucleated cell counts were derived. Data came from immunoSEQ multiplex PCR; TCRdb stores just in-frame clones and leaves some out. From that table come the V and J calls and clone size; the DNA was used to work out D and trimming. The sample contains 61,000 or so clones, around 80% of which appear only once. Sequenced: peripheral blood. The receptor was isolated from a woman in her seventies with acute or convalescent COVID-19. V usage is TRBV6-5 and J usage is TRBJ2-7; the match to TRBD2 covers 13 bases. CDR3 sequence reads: CASTGTSGGAYEQYF. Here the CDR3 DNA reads TGTGCCAGCACCGGTACTAGCGGGGGGGCCTACGAGCAGTACTTC.